Presented here are 19 T cell receptor beta chains from one specimen sequenced in a study of cytomegalovirus exposure and HLA in healthy donors. The PCR employed 60 Vbeta primers together with 13 Jbeta primers. The method was immunoSEQ multiplex PCR; TCRdb's version includes in-frame clones alone and lacks a portion of them. The table lists about 100,000 clones, roughly four fifths of them singletons, with around 17% in the top ten. Sequenced sample: PBMCs. The receptors shown here come from an older woman in good health and CMV-seropositive.

V gene TRBV2 combines with J gene TRBJ2-1; D may be TRBD1 (6 bases). Germline CDR1 and CDR2: SNHLY and FYNNEI. V lost 6 bases, J lost 0 bases, and 18 bases lay in between. The CDR3 is 17 residues long. The CDR3 region is CASSREGQLRSYNEQFF. The CDR3 region has the DNA TGTGCCAGCAGCCGCGAAGGACAGTTACGCTCCTACAATGAGCAGTTCTTC.

V gene TRBV10-3 combines with J gene TRBJ2-1; TRBD2 matches at 11 bases. The CDR3 totals 14 residues. From germline, CDR1 is ENHRY and CDR2 SYGVKD. V lost 8 bases and J lost 7; bases outside the gene matches: 7. The CDR3 coding sequence is TGTGCCATCCGGGGACTAGCGGAGGGGAATGAGCAGTTCTTC. It encodes CAIRGLAEGNEQFF.

V is TRBV18 and J is TRBJ1-1, with D perhaps TRBD1 (6 bases). This CDR3 has 14 residues. Germline CDR1 KGHSH, CDR2 LQKENI. V shed 0 bases and J shed 4 bases, with 9 bases lying between them. The CDR3 DNA sequence: TGTGCCAGCTCACCACCGGCGGGGGCCACTGAAGCTTTCTTT. The encoded protein is CASSPPAGATEAFF.

This chain uses TRBV19 with TRBJ2-7; a weak D match, TRBD2 (6 bases). The CDR3 totals 12 residues. Germline CDR1 is LNHDA and CDR2 is SQIVND (reference sequence). V was trimmed by 5 bases and J by 2 bases, leaving 7 bases between them. The CDR3 bases are TGTGCCAGTAGTGCGGGGACCTACGAGCAGTACTTC. Encoded protein: CASSAGTYEQYF.

The rearrangement uses TRBV7-9 and TRBJ2-1, with 9 bases lining up with TRBD1. Germline V gene data show CDR1 as SEHNR and CDR2 as FQNEAQ (reference sequence). This CDR3 region has 16 residues. V trimming: 5 bases; J trimming: 2 bases; junction bases outside the gene matches: 7. As DNA, the CDR3 is TGTGCCAGCAGCCGGGGGGACAGGGCTACCTACAATGAGCAGTTCTTC. This encodes CASSRGDRATYNEQFF.

The chain couples TRBV27 to TRBJ1-5; no reliable D call. The CDR3 totals 16 residues. V was pared by 8 bases and J by 0 bases, with 17 bases between. Germline CDR1 reads MNHEY; CDR2 reads SMNVEV (reference sequence). The CDR3 sequence: CASRRMIPGSNQPQHF. CDR3 nucleotides: TGTGCCAGCCGGCGTATGATACCGGGTAGCAATCAGCCCCAGCATTTT.

The chain is built from TRBV5-1 and TRBJ2-7; 8 positions match TRBD1. V dropped 5 bases and J dropped 3; count of bases not matched to a gene: 7. This CDR3 is built from 14 residues. The germline V gene encodes CDR1 SGHRS and CDR2 YFSETQ. The CDR3 region has the DNA TGCGCCAGCAGTCGGGACAGGAGAAGCTACGAGCAGTACTTC. Encoded protein: CASSRDRRSYEQYF.

The chain carries TRBV30 and TRBJ2-3; 7 bases fit TRBD1. Germline V gene sequence: CDR1 GTSNPN, CDR2 SVGIG (reference sequence). The ends lost 2 bases at V and 0 bases at J; junction bases unmatched: 8. The CDR3 extends over 16 amino acids. Written as DNA, the CDR3 is TGTGCCTGGAGTACCCGACAGGGTGATAGCACAGATACGCAGTATTTT. It translates to CAWSTRQGDSTDTQYF.

The chain uses TRBV7-2 and TRBJ2-5; D is possibly TRBD2 (5 bases). Germline V gives CDR1 SGHTA, CDR2 FQGNSA. V was clipped by 7 bases and J by 0 bases, with 12 bases between them. The CDR3 loop spans 14 amino acids. The CDR3 nucleotides are TGTGCCAGCACCCGGACGGGATACCAAGAGACCCAGTACTTC. Translating gives CASTRTGYQETQYF. The full variable domain, with the rest looked up from reference TRBV7-2 and TRBJ2-5, is GAGVSQSPSNKVTEKGKDVELRCDPISGHTALYWYRQSLGQGLEFLIYFQGNSAPDKSGLPSDRFSAERTGGSVSTLTIQRTQQEDSAVYLCASTRTGYQETQYFGPGTRLLVL.

This clone was seen more than once but under ten times. This chain connects TRBV4-1 to TRBJ2-7; tentatively, D is TRBD2 (7 bases). V lost 4 bases and J 7 bases, leaving 14 bases between the germline ends. CDR3 size: 13 residues. CDR1 is MGHRA and CDR2 is YSYEKL in the germline V gene. CDR3 DNA sequence: TGCGCCAGCAGCCTTGGACAGCGGGATGAGCAGTACTTC. Amino acids: CASSLGQRDEQYF.

The V call is TRBV5-1, the J call TRBJ1-1; TRBD1 is a possible D gene (6 bases). V shed 5 bases and J shed 0 bases, with 8 bases lying between them. The CDR3 totals 13 residues. CDR1 and CDR2 (germline): SGHRS, YFSETQ. The CDR3 sequence is CASSTGMNTEAFF. CDR3 nucleotides: TGCGCCAGCAGTACAGGGATGAACACTGAAGCTTTCTTT.

This chain links TRBV18 with TRBJ2-7; 8 nucleotides align to TRBD1. The trim removed 1 base at V and 5 bases at J, leaving 4 bases unmatched. This CDR3 has 14 residues. Per the germline V gene, CDR1 is KGHSH and CDR2 is LQKENI. The CDR3 region has the DNA TGTGCCAGCTCACCACGGACAGGGAGGCACGAGCAGTACTTC. This translates into CASSPRTGRHEQYF.

The V call is TRBV27, the J call TRBJ1-1, with a weak D call TRBD1 (5 bases). Germline V gene lookup returns CDR1 MNHEY and CDR2 SMNVEV (reference sequence). Trimming stripped 3 bases from V and 6 bases from J, with 11 bases between. The CDR3 sequence is 13 residues long. As DNA, the CDR3 is TGTGCCAGCAGTTTCCGCGGGACCTCTGAAGCTTTCTTT. Protein product: CASSFRGTSEAFF.

The chain links TRBV25-1 to TRBJ1-2, with 11 bases that match TRBD1. V dropped 2 bases and J dropped 5; count of bases not matched to a gene: 13. Per the germline V gene, CDR1 is MGHDK and CDR2 is SYGVNS. CDR3 length: 18 amino acids. The CDR3 region is CASSEGRDRGFLRYGYTF. For the CDR3, the DNA is TGTGCCAGCAGTGAAGGGAGGGACAGGGGGTTTCTGAGGTATGGCTACACCTTC.

J is TRBJ2-7 and V is TRBV27, with D perhaps TRBD1 (6 bases). Per germline, CDR1 MNHEY and CDR2 SMNVEV (reference sequence). The V end was cut by 7 bases, the J end by 7 bases, with 20 bases between. The length of the CDR3 is 14 residues. The CDR3 protein is CASTTWAGQGEQYF. CDR3 coding DNA: TGTGCCAGCACCACTTGGGCAGGGCAGGGGGAGCAGTACTTC.

The rearrangement links TRBV30 to TRBJ2-3; 7 nucleotides line up with TRBD1. Germline CDR1 reads GTSNPN; CDR2 reads SVGIG (reference sequence). V trimming: 4 bases; J trimming: 6 bases; junction bases outside the gene matches: 7. This CDR3 comprises 13 residues. The CDR3 protein is CAWKGQGVDTQYF. Written as DNA, the CDR3 is TGTGCCTGGAAAGGGCAGGGGGTGGATACGCAGTATTTT.

The J gene is TRBJ1-5, the V gene TRBV2, with a tentative D call TRBD1 (5 bases). This CDR3 has 14 residues. CDR1 and CDR2 from the germline V gene are SNHLY and FYNNEI. V gave up 2 bases and J gave up 7 bases, with 12 bases separating them. For the CDR3, the DNA is TGTGCCAGCAGTGAAATGGGGGGTCCGCAGCCCCAGCATTTT. It translates to CASSEMGGPQPQHF.

This CDR3 reads CASSRAGGSYNEQFF. CDR3 DNA: TGTGCCAGCAGCAGAGCGGGAGGGTCCTACAATGAGCAGTTCTTC. V gene TRBV7-9 combines with J gene TRBJ2-1; 10 positions match TRBD2. Germline V gene lookup returns CDR1 SEHNR and CDR2 FQNEAQ (reference sequence). Trimming cost V 5 bases and J 1 base; bases outside gene matches: 2. The CDR3 runs 15 residues.

The V call is TRBV27, the J call TRBJ1-2, with TRBD1 matching over 12 bases. This CDR3 region has 19 residues. Germline V CDR1 and CDR2: MNHEY, SMNVEV (reference sequence). Trimming at V came to 2 bases and at J to 2 bases, leaving 12 bases not matched to a gene. CDR3 loop: CASSLGDTGQGARNYGYTF. DNA for the CDR3: TGTGCCAGCAGTTTAGGGGACACGGGACAGGGGGCGCGAAACTATGGCTACACCTTC.